A selection of T cell receptor beta chains follows, all from one sample in a study of blood T cell repertoires in COVID-19. The assay was immunoSEQ multiplex PCR, and TCRdb's table has in-frame clones only and misses some. The data show about 200,000 clones, with 89% seen just once and around 8.4% held by the top ten. Material for sequencing was PBMCs or T cells enriched from blood (not recorded which). The receptors were sampled from a woman aged 18 to 35 who had recovered from COVID-19. The CDR3 runs from the conserved cysteine through the conserved F or W. The D gene is left open where the match is weak. Clone size is not always given. Where it is, it says once, few, many or a class for expanded clones.

v_gene,abundance,j_gene,d_gene,CDR3aa,CDR3nt
TRBV29-1,.,TRBJ1-5,.,CSVGGGNQPQHF,TGCAGCGTGGGGGGAGGCAATCAGCCCCAGCATTTT
TRBV7-9,.,TRBJ1-2,.,CASSQQGNGYTF,TGTGCCAGCAGCCAGCAGGGGAATGGCTACACCTTC
TRBV7-6,.,TRBJ1-3,TRBD1,CASSGTGTASGNTIYF,TGTGCCAGCAGCGGCACCGGGACAGCCTCTGGAAACACCATATATTTT
TRBV24-1,.,TRBJ2-7,TRBD1,CATSDGGQGPGEQYF,TGTGCCACCAGTGATGGGGGACAGGGGCCAGGCGAGCAGTACTTC
TRBV9,.,TRBJ1-2,.,CASSVDLSGGPYGYTF,TGTGCCAGCAGCGTAGACTTGTCGGGGGGGCCCTATGGCTACACCTTC
TRBV30,.,TRBJ1-2,.,CAWSVGGGPNYGYTF,TGTGCCTGGAGTGTTGGGGGGGGGCCTAACTATGGCTACACCTTC
TRBV4-1,.,TRBJ1-4,.,CASSQDTGGDEKLFF,TGCGCCAGCAGCCAAGATACCGGGGGGGATGAAAAACTGTTTTTT
TRBV2,.,TRBJ2-5,TRBD2,CASSGAAGSQETQYF,TGTGCCAGCAGTGGAGCAGCGGGGTCACAAGAGACCCAGTACTTC
TRBV6-5,.,TRBJ2-1,TRBD2,CASSKLAGGSEQFF,TGTGCCAGCAGCAAACTAGCGGGGGGTAGTGAGCAGTTCTTC
TRBV5-4,.,TRBJ2-7,.,CASNLGGLSYEQYF,TGTGCCAGCAACCTCGGGGGGCTCTCCTACGAGCAGTACTTC
TRBV30,.,TRBJ1-2,TRBD1,CAWSTTGVGGYTF,TGTGCCTGGAGCACCACAGGGGTGGGTGGCTACACCTTC
TRBV3-1/TRBV3-2,.,TRBJ2-1,.,CASSQDLRGGISYNEQFF,TGTGCCAGCAGCCAAGATCTGAGGGGGGGCATCTCCTACAATGAGCAGTTCTTC
TRBV11-2,few,TRBJ1-1,.,CASSLATGKTEAFF,TGTGCCAGCAGCTTAGCTACAGGGAAGACTGAAGCTTTCTTT
TRBV11-3,.,TRBJ2-2,TRBD2,CASSSQRGSGGSYTGELFF,TGTGCCAGCAGCTCTCAGAGGGGTAGCGGGGGCTCCTACACCGGGGAGCTGTTTTTT
TRBV11-3,.,TRBJ2-1,TRBD2,CASSLSGGNYNEQFF,TGTGCCAGCAGCTTAAGCGGGGGGAACTACAATGAGCAGTTCTTC
TRBV2,.,TRBJ2-7,.,CADREAYEQYF,TGTGCCGACAGGGAGGCCTACGAGCAGTACTTC
TRBV2,.,TRBJ1-1,.,CASSEVRASTEAFF,TGTGCCAGCAGTGAAGTCAGGGCATCCACTGAAGCTTTCTTT
TRBV30,.,TRBJ1-5,.,CAWSPDEFQPQHF,TGTGCCTGGAGTCCTGATGAGTTTCAGCCCCAGCATTTT
TRBV3-1/TRBV3-2,.,TRBJ2-7,.,CASSQSTPTSTPEEQYF,TGTGCCAGCAGCCAGAGCACCCCGACTTCAACCCCGGAAGAGCAGTACTTC
TRBV28,.,TRBJ2-1,TRBD1,CASTSGTGEYREQFF,TGTGCCAGCACCTCGGGGACAGGGGAATATCGCGAGCAGTTCTTC
TRBV6-5,.,TRBJ1-2,TRBD1,CASRARDSADGYTF,TGTGCCAGCAGGGCTCGGGACAGCGCAGATGGCTACACCTTC
TRBV28,.,TRBJ2-3,.,CASTHLERDTQYF,TGTGCCAGCACCCACCTAGAGAGGGATACGCAGTATTTT
TRBV6-5,.,TRBJ2-7,TRBD1,CASSYGQGVAYEQYF,TGTGCCAGCAGCTACGGACAGGGGGTCGCCTACGAGCAGTACTTC
TRBV19,.,TRBJ2-7,.,CASSIISGVHEQYF,TGTGCCAGTTCGATAATCTCAGGGGTCCACGAGCAGTACTTC
TRBV12-5,once,TRBJ1-1,TRBD1,CASGLQGATTEAFF,TGTGCTAGTGGTTTACAGGGGGCTACTACTGAAGCTTTCTTT
TRBV11-3,.,TRBJ2-2,.,CASSLGGTGELFF,TGTGCCAGCAGCTTAGGAGGGACCGGGGAGCTGTTTTTT
TRBV25-1,.,TRBJ2-5,TRBD1,CASNWTGKETQYF,TGTGCCAGCAATTGGACAGGGAAAGAGACCCAGTACTTC
TRBV27,.,TRBJ1-6,.,CASSAIPGTPGFLLHF,TGTGCCAGCAGTGCAATCCCCGGGACTCCAGGGTTTCTCCTCCACTTT
TRBV28,.,TRBJ2-1,TRBD2,CASSRGGSYNEQFF,TGTGCCAGCAGCCGCGGGGGCTCCTACAATGAGCAGTTCTTC
TRBV27,.,TRBJ1-5,.,CASSSGSNQPQHF,TGTGCCAGCAGTTCGGGGAGCAATCAGCCCCAGCATTTT
TRBV9,.,TRBJ1-2,.,CASSVDHGGGGYGYTF,TGTGCCAGCAGCGTAGACCACGGGGGAGGTGGCTATGGCTACACCTTC
TRBV2,.,TRBJ2-4,.,CASRVTTGAKNIQYF,TGTGCCAGCAGGGTTACGACGGGAGCCAAAAACATTCAGTACTTC
TRBV28,.,TRBJ1-6,TRBD1,CASSLYRGQGPLHF,TGTGCCAGCAGTCTATACAGGGGTCAGGGACCCCTCCACTTT
TRBV6-5,.,TRBJ1-1,.,CASSLLQGFEAFF,TGTGCCAGCAGTCTACTGCAGGGGTTTGAAGCTTTCTTT
TRBV5-1,.,TRBJ1-1,.,CASSQGTEAFF,TGCGCCAGCAGTCAGGGGACTGAAGCTTTCTTT
TRBV6-5,.,TRBJ1-6,.,CASSSQGDYNSPLHF,TGTGCCAGCAGCTCACAGGGAGACTATAATTCACCCCTCCACTTT
TRBV28,.,TRBJ2-5,TRBD1,CGPGTGAAQETQYF,TGTGGCCCCGGGACAGGGGCCGCCCAAGAGACCCAGTACTTC
TRBV6-2/TRBV6-3,.,TRBJ1-3,.,CASSLRGKGNTIYF,TGTGCCAGCAGTCTTAGGGGGAAAGGAAACACCATATATTTT
TRBV7-3,.,TRBJ2-3,.,CASMFAGTDTQYF,TGTGCCAGCATGTTCGCGGGTACAGATACGCAGTATTTT
TRBV11-2,.,TRBJ2-3,TRBD2,CASRPGGGLQGTDTQYF,TGTGCCAGCAGGCCCGGGGGGGGGTTGCAGGGCACAGATACGCAGTATTTT
TRBV19,.,TRBJ1-2,TRBD1,CASSIALLDTTWTGNGYTF,TGTGCCAGTAGTATAGCCCTCCTGGACACGACCTGGACAGGGAATGGCTACACCTTC
TRBV25-1,once,TRBJ1-1,.,CASIRGTEAFF,TGTGCCAGCATCCGAGGGACTGAAGCTTTCTTT
TRBV6-5,.,TRBJ2-5,.,CASSYGRQETQYF,TGTGCCAGCAGTTACGGCAGACAAGAGACCCAGTACTTC
TRBV12-5,.,TRBJ1-5,.,CASGLVVGQTFRNQPQHF,TGTGCTAGTGGTTTGGTAGTAGGACAAACTTTTCGCAATCAGCCCCAGCATTTT
TRBV6-5,once,TRBJ1-5,.,CASSPRENQPQHF,TGTGCCAGCAGCCCCCGGGAGAATCAGCCCCAGCATTTT
TRBV10-3,.,TRBJ1-3,.,CATYTGNTIYF,TGTGCCACATACACTGGAAACACCATATATTTT
TRBV24-1,.,TRBJ2-5,TRBD2,CATSALNLRAGLFQETQYF,TGTGCCACCAGTGCCCTAAACCTCAGAGCGGGGCTATTCCAAGAGACCCAGTACTTC
TRBV6-6,.,TRBJ1-2,.,CASSWTVGSAGYTF,TGTGCCAGCAGTTGGACAGTCGGTTCGGCAGGCTACACCTTC
TRBV3-1/TRBV3-2,.,TRBJ1-4,TRBD1,CASRNSGGADEKLFF,TGTGCCAGCAGAAACTCAGGGGGCGCCGATGAAAAACTGTTTTTT
TRBV6-5,.,TRBJ2-3,.,CASSYSITGFTDTQYF,TGTGCCAGCAGTTACTCGATAACAGGGTTCACAGATACGCAGTATTTT
TRBV6-5,.,TRBJ1-1,.,CASSSLAAQRGFF,TGTGCCAGCAGCTCCCTGGCGGCTCAGCGGGGTTTCTTT
TRBV7-6,.,TRBJ2-7,TRBD2,CASSLASSGEFLEAYEQYF,TGTGCCAGCAGCTTAGCTTCTAGCGGGGAGTTTCTGGAGGCCTACGAGCAGTACTTC
TRBV21-1,.,TRBJ1-2,.,CASSSDTYLGAYGYTF,TGTGCCAGCAGCAGCGACACCTACCTAGGGGCTTATGGCTACACCTTC
TRBV2,.,TRBJ1-2,TRBD1,CASSQAGGVNYGYTF,TGTGCCAGCAGCCAGGCAGGGGGAGTTAACTATGGCTACACCTTC
TRBV27,.,TRBJ2-1,TRBD2,CASSLRSAGGPGNEQFF,TGTGCCAGCAGTTTAAGGTCCGCGGGGGGGCCGGGGAATGAGCAGTTCTTC
TRBV4-1,.,TRBJ1-4,.,CASSLKGQAIEKLFF,TGCGCCAGCAGCCTAAAGGGGCAGGCCATTGAAAAACTGTTTTTT
TRBV9,.,TRBJ1-3,TRBD1,CASSVRASQGYGNTIYF,TGTGCCAGCAGCGTCCGGGCGTCACAGGGGTATGGAAACACCATATATTTT
TRBV3-1/TRBV3-2,.,TRBJ1-1,TRBD1,CASSPGTENTEAFF,TGTGCCAGCAGCCCGGGGACAGAGAACACTGAAGCTTTCTTT
TRBV11-2,.,TRBJ2-7,TRBD1,CASSLGDRDSYEQYF,TGTGCCAGCAGCTTAGGAGACAGGGATTCCTACGAGCAGTACTTC